This paragraph reports one TCR beta chain. Antigen unknown. The sample belongs to a study of cytomegalovirus exposure and HLA in healthy donors. Study-wide results and limits: Altogether, some 170 TCR beta chains were recorded as cytomegalovirus-associated.

The length of the CDR3 is 10 residues. Trimming pared 1 base from V and 12 bases from J, leaving 6 bases between. Germline CDR1 SNHLY, CDR2 FYNNEI. Profiling relied on immunoSEQ multiplex PCR, and the TCRdb table lists in-frame clones only, not all of them. This table holds around 250,000 clones, around 91% found once. The clonotype was recovered from a woman aged 18-29 years in good health and CMV-seronegative. J is TRBJ1-1 and V is TRBV2; the D is unclear. The sequenced sample consisted of PBMCs. CDR3 region: CASSEEETFF. In DNA, the CDR3 is TGTGCCAGCAGTGAAGAAGAGACTTTCTTT.